These 16 T cell receptor beta chains came from one sample sequenced in a study of human T cells and chemical hapten exposure. TCRdb ran MiXCR on the RACE reads and lists one entry per CDR3 protein. Among 50,000 or so distinct CDR3 sequences, about 4.1% were seen once, and the ten largest hold 5.8%. The time point: healthy volunteer bleed at 2 weeks. From whole blood left unfractionated, total RNA was extracted. Sequences were obtained from whole blood. The receptor set was obtained from a human donor in good health. Some clones in this sample may be carry-over from other donors' samples.

At least ten counts were recorded for this clonotype. This sequence joins TRBV20-1 and TRBJ2-3, with TRBD2 as a possible D gene (6 bases). V lost 5 bases and J lost 3, with 18 bases in between. The CDR3 contains 15 residues. The V gene's germline CDR1 is DFQATT and CDR2 SNEGSKA (reference sequence). This chain's CDR3 is CSAAHHGSLTDTQYF. The DNA for the CDR3 is TGCAGTGCTGCTCACCACGGGAGTTTAACAGATACGCAGTATTTT.

This clonotype occurred a few times. This chain links TRBV3-1 with TRBJ2-1; the match to TRBD2 covers 8 bases. V was clipped by 4 bases and J by 9 bases; unmatched bases: 11. The CDR3 has 15 amino acids. From germline, CDR1 is LGHDT and CDR2 YNNKEL (reference sequence). The CDR3 spells CASSPGTREGGEQFF. In DNA form, the CDR3 reads TGTGCCAGCAGCCCCGGGACCCGGGAGGGGGGTGAGCAGTTCTTC.

This clonotype was seen at least ten times. The rearrangement links TRBV6-6 to TRBJ2-3; 11 bases agree with TRBD2. Trimming at V came to 6 bases and at J to 2 bases, leaving 7 bases not matched to a gene. This CDR3 spans 16 amino acids. CDR1 is MNHNY and CDR2 is SVGAGI in the germline V gene (reference sequence). The CDR3 DNA follows: TGTGCCAGCAGGATCGGGACTAGCGGATACACAGATACGCAGTATTTT. Protein: CASRIGTSGYTDTQYF.

At least ten counts were recorded for this clonotype. The chain links TRBV29-1 to TRBJ1-2, with D perhaps matching TRBD1 (5 bases). Trimming took off 6 bases at V and 6 bases at J, with 11 bases between the two ends. The germline CDR1 and CDR2 sequences are SQVTM and ANQGSEA. The CDR3 contains 11 residues. CDR3 DNA sequence: TGCAGCGTCCGAGCAGGGAATGGCTACACCTTC. As protein: CSVRAGNGYTF.

This clonotype was counted many times. The V call is TRBV28, the J call TRBJ2-5; the D is unclear. Germline V gives CDR1 MDHEN, CDR2 SYDVKM. The CDR3 consists of 13 residues. Trimming stripped 5 bases from V and 5 bases from J, with 12 bases between. CDR3 in amino acids: CASSAPAQETQYF. The CDR3 DNA reads as TGTGCCAGCAGTGCCCCGGCCCAGGAGACCCAGTACTTC.

This clonotype was found once. One base away lies a much larger clone, so this may be a sequencing read error. The chain combines TRBV2 with TRBJ2-7; maybe TRBD1 (6 bases). The CDR3 has 11 amino acids. Germline-derived CDR1 and CDR2 are SNHLY and FYNNEI. CDR3 in amino acids: CDSRGGVGQYF. CDR3 nucleotides: TGTGACAGCAGGGGCGGAGTGGGGCAGTACTTC.

CDR3 sequence (DNA): TGTGCCAGCAGTTACTCGAGGGGGGACGGGGAGCTGTTTTTT. This sequence encodes CASSYSRGDGELFF. The V gene is TRBV6-5, the J gene TRBJ2-2; D possibly matches TRBD1 or TRBD2 (6 bases each). The V gene's germline CDR1 is MNHEY and CDR2 SVGAGI. The CDR3 length is 14 residues. V lost 0 bases to trimming and J lost 7 bases, with 9 bases between them.

This sequence joins TRBV7-9 and TRBJ1-1, with D possibly TRBD1 on 5 matching bases. Germline values: CDR1 SEHNR, CDR2 FQNEAQ (reference sequence). V lost 4 bases and J lost 4, with 16 bases in between. This CDR3 spans 15 amino acids. CDR3 DNA sequence: TGTGCCAGCAGCTCACTAAGGGACGCCGCCACTGAAGCTTTCTTT. This codes for CASSSLRDAATEAFF.

This clonotype was counted many times. The CDR3 nucleotides read TGTGCCAGCAGCCAAGATCGGCTAGCGGGAGTCACCGGGGAGCTGTTTTTT. Translated: CASSQDRLAGVTGELFF. The V call is TRBV3-1, the J call TRBJ2-2; TRBD2 matches at 10 bases. This CDR3 is 17 amino acids long. After removal of 0 bases from V and 4 bases from J, the junction contained 5 bases not matched to a gene. The V gene's germline CDR1 is LGHDT and CDR2 YNNKEL (reference sequence).

Ten or more counts support this clonotype. The chain couples TRBV3-1 to TRBJ2-7, with 8 bases matching TRBD1. V was clipped by 3 bases and J by 3 bases; unmatched bases: 7. Germline-derived CDR1 and CDR2 are LGHDT and YNNKEL (reference sequence). The CDR3 is 15 residues long. This CDR3 is CASSHGAGGVYEQYF. The CDR3 DNA reads as TGTGCCAGCAGCCATGGCGCAGGGGGCGTCTACGAGCAGTACTTC.

This clonotype was detected a few times. This chain uses TRBV25-1 with TRBJ2-3, with D maybe TRBD2 (6 bases). The germline V gene encodes CDR1 MGHDK and CDR2 SYGVNS. Trimming took off 3 bases at V and 6 bases at J, with 13 bases between the two ends. The CDR3 covers 14 residues. The CDR3 spells CASSDVRDSDTQYF. The CDR3 region has the DNA TGTGCCAGCAGTGATGTGCGGGATAGTGATACGCAGTATTTT.

This clonotype was observed a few times. The CDR3 nucleotides read TGTGCCAGCCACGAGGGGGGGTATGGCTACACCTTC. This codes for CASHEGGYGYTF. This chain joins TRBV12-3 or TRBV12-4 and TRBJ1-2; D is possibly TRBD1 (6 bases). The V gene lost 8 bases and the J gene lost 5 bases, with 12 bases spanning the gap. The CDR3 length is 12 residues.

This clonotype showed up just a few times. The rearrangement joins TRBV25-1 to TRBJ2-3, with D perhaps TRBD2 (6 bases). The CDR3 is made up of 17 amino acids. The germline V and J ends were trimmed by 5 bases and 1 base, with 19 bases remaining between them. From germline, CDR1 is MGHDK and CDR2 SYGVNS. Here the CDR3 reads CASSPTTSRIRTDTQYF. CDR3 sequence (DNA): TGTGCCAGCAGTCCAACTACTAGCCGAATCCGCACAGATACGCAGTATTTT. The complete variable domain, with remaining parts taken from reference TRBV25-1 and TRBJ2-3, reads EADIYQTPRYLVIGTGKKITLECSQTMGHDKMYWYQQDPGMELHLIHYSYGVNSTEKGDLSSESTVSRIRTEHFPLTLESARPSHTSQYLCASSPTTSRIRTDTQYFGPGTRLTVL.

This clonotype was recorded many times. This chain connects TRBV6-1 to TRBJ1-4; D is ambiguous. The V end lost 2 bases, the J end lost 2 bases, and 6 bases lay between the germline ends. CDR3 length equals 14 residues. Germline V CDR1 and CDR2: MNHNS, SASEGT. The chain's CDR3 is CASSERVTNEKLFF. Written as DNA, the CDR3 is TGTGCCAGCAGTGAACGGGTGACTAATGAAAAACTGTTTTTT.

Many counts were recorded for this clonotype. The CDR3 coding sequence is TGTGCCAGCAGTTCCCCCCGGGGTGAGTGGACTGGAAACACCATATATTTT. Its translation is CASSSPRGEWTGNTIYF. J is TRBJ1-3 and V is TRBV28; D is unresolved. Germline values: CDR1 MDHEN, CDR2 SYDVKM. The CDR3 length is 17 residues. V lost 4 bases and J lost 2, with 18 bases in between.

This clonotype showed up just a few times. The J gene is TRBJ2-5, the V gene TRBV5-6; 7 bases are a match to TRBD2. Trimming at V came to 0 bases and at J to 4 bases, leaving 9 bases not matched to a gene. CDR3 length: 16 residues. The V gene's germline CDR1 is SGHDT and CDR2 YYEEEE. CDR3 in DNA: TGTGCCAGCAGCTTGGAGCGGGGCCTCATGTCAGAGACCCAGTACTTC. The encoded protein is CASSLERGLMSETQYF.